This paragraph covers one T cell receptor (beta chain) sequence. The sample is drawn from a study of cytotoxic CD8 clonotypes in ibrutinib-treated CLL. The germline V gene encodes CDR1 MDHEN and CDR2 SYDVKM. This CDR3 region has 13 residues. V shed 6 bases and J shed 7 bases, with 16 bases lying between them. TCRdb's copy holds only in-frame clones and misses some; the assay was immunoSEQ multiplex PCR. The sample shows 130,000 to 150,000 clones, 79% of them seen only once. The chain joins TRBV28 to TRBJ2-7; D perhaps matches TRBD1 (5 bases). Sequences were derived from PBMCs, sampled after 12 months of ibrutinib treatment. This TCR was recovered from a human donor with chronic lymphocytic leukemia. This CDR3 is CASRVGRAREQYF. The CDR3 DNA is TGTGCCAGCAGAGTCGGCAGGGCCCGGGAGCAGTACTTC.